This T cell receptor (beta chain) is from a study of cytomegalovirus exposure and HLA in healthy donors. This CDR3 spans 11 amino acids. J gave up 12 bases and V 5 bases, and 2 bases lay outside the gene matches. The germline gives CDR1 SGHTA, CDR2 FQGTGA. Study observations and caveats: A classifier reportedly called cytomegalovirus status with high sensitivity and specificity.

A note on this clone: Its antigen is still unknown.

Sequencing used immunoSEQ multiplex PCR; TCRdb keeps in-frame clones, though not all of them. The sample consists of around 98,000 clones, roughly 84% of them appearing once. The rearrangement joins TRBV7-3 to TRBJ1-4; 8 positions agree with TRBD1. The TCR sequence derives from a man between 18 and 29 years old in good health and CMV-seropositive. Sequences were obtained from PBMCs. CDR3 sequence reads: CASSPGGELFF. The CDR3 DNA follows: TGTGCCAGCAGCCCAGGGGGCGAACTGTTTTTT. The whole variable domain, filled in from reference TRBV7-3 and TRBJ1-4, reads GAGVSQTPSNKVTEKGKYVELRCDPISGHTALYWYRQSLGQGPEFLIYFQGTGAADDSGLPNDRFFAVRPEGSVSTLKIQRTERGDSAVYLCASSPGGELFFGSGTQLSVL.